This is a list of T cell receptor beta chains from one sample in a study of neoadjuvant anti-PD-1 for oral cavity cancer. Only in-frame clones appear in the TCRdb table, and some are missing; sequencing was by immunoSEQ multiplex PCR. The data contain approximately 12,000 clones, about 61% of them seen just once; the ten biggest clones take up 6.8%. The sample in question was tumor tissue, obtained before nivolumab (anti-PD-1) treatment. These receptors were collected from a person aged 35-79 years with oral cavity squamous cell carcinoma. The donor label of this sample is uncertain. Both conserved end residues are trimmed from each CDR3. Some rows have no size entry. The others give once, few or many, or a class for an expanded clone.

J gene: TRBJ2-3
V gene: TRBV30
clone size: -
CDR3 protein: GLGSGTDTQY

J gene: TRBJ2-5
V gene: TRBV7-2
clone size: few
CDR3 protein: ASSPGVRLSGQETQY

J gene: TRBJ1-5
V gene: TRBV19
clone size: -
CDR3 protein: ASTSGTVGFGSNQPQH

J gene: TRBJ1-3
V gene: TRBV6-6
clone size: -
CDR3 protein: AALAGNTIY

J gene: TRBJ2-3
V gene: TRBV27
clone size: -
CDR3 protein: ASTARGTGFSTDTQY

J gene: TRBJ1-6
V gene: TRBV9
clone size: -
CDR3 protein: ASSAGTGANSPLH

J gene: TRBJ2-2
V gene: TRBV19
clone size: few
CDR3 protein: ASMSLTNTGELF

J gene: TRBJ2-3
V gene: TRBV9
clone size: -
CDR3 protein: ASSVSGARTDTQY

J gene: TRBJ2-6
V gene: TRBV6-1
clone size: -
CDR3 protein: ASSDLPGSSGANVLT

J gene: TRBJ2-3
V gene: TRBV11-2
clone size: -
CDR3 protein: ASTRGGAGGLADTQY

J gene: TRBJ1-6
V gene: TRBV6-1
clone size: once
CDR3 protein: AGATDPRTPLH

J gene: TRBJ2-3
V gene: TRBV7-9
clone size: -
CDR3 protein: ASSLVGGTDTQY

J gene: TRBJ1-2
V gene: TRBV6-5
clone size: few
CDR3 protein: ASSSAGVSGYT

J gene: TRBJ2-1
V gene: TRBV2
clone size: -
CDR3 protein: ASSFGASGPYNEQF